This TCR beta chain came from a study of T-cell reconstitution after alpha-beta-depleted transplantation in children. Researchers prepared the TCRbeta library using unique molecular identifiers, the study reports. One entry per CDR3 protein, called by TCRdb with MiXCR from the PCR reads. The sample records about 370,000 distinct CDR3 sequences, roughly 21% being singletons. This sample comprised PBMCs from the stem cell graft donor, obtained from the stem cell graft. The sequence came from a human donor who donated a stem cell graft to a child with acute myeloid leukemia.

The CDR3 loop reads CASSPGAGTVDQPQHF. The CDR3, as DNA: TGTGCCAGCAGTCCAGGCGCTGGGACAGTCGATCAGCCCCAGCATTTT. This sequence joins TRBV25-1 and TRBJ1-5, with 7 bases lining up with TRBD1. CDR1 MGHDK and CDR2 SYGVNS come from the germline V gene. CDR3 length: 16 residues. The V segment lost 5 bases and the J segment 5 bases; nucleotides outside the gene matches: 12.